The clone carrying this TCR beta chain was counted between two and nine times. The data are from a study of blood T cells in healthy people across ages. Drawn from each donor were 8.5 to 10 milliliters of peripheral blood. Alongside a J-beta primer mix, a sample-barcoded 5' primer served in a second PCR lasting about 7 to 11 cycles. A single record per CDR3 protein comes from TCRdb applying MiXCR to the 5' RACE reads. The sample lists approximately 1,700,000 distinct CDR3 sequences, roughly two fifths seen once, with roughly 23% in the top ten. This TCR came from a human donor in good health. The sequenced sample consisted of blood.

DNA of the CDR3: TGCGCCAGCAGCTTGGACCCGGATGGGGAGCAGTACTTC. Its translation is CASSLDPDGEQYF. The chain combines TRBV5-1 with TRBJ2-7; D gene uncertain. The V gene's germline CDR1 is SGHRS and CDR2 YFSETQ. CDR3 length equals 13 residues. Trimming took 0 bases from V and 7 from J, leaving 11 bases between them. The variable domain in full, with the rest retrieved from reference TRBV5-1 and TRBJ2-7, is KAGVTQTPRYLIKTRGQQVTLSCSPISGHRSVSWYQQTPGQGLQFLFEYFSETQRNKGNFPGRFSGRQFSNSRSEMNVSTLELGDSALYLCASSLDPDGEQYFGPGTRLTVT.